This T cell receptor (beta chain) was observed in a study of blood T cells in healthy people across ages. Alongside a J-beta primer mix, a sample-barcoded 5' primer served in a second PCR lasting about 7 to 11 cycles. TCRdb reprocessed the 5' RACE reads via MiXCR and lists one record per CDR3 protein. The sample carries around 1.1 million distinct CDR3 sequences, roughly two fifths recorded once. Each sample gave at least 7 million isolated PBMCs. Study-wide results and limits: Higher naive T cell percentage went strongly together with higher TCR beta diversity.

CDR1 and CDR2 (germline): ENHRY, SYGVKD. The CDR3 length is 15 residues. The trim removed 8 bases at V and 4 bases at J, leaving 10 bases unmatched. As regards this clonotype: What it binds is not known.

The clonotype was recovered from a man aged 18-30 years in good health. Sequencing used blood. The chain couples TRBV10-3 to TRBJ2-2; TRBD1 matches 7 bases. The CDR3 coding sequence is TGTGCCATCGGGGGACAGTCAGGAGGCACCGGGGAGCTGTTTTTT. Amino acids: CAIGGQSGGTGELFF.